This TCR beta chain is drawn from a study of identical twins (dated by TCRdb to the mid-2010s). Study-wide context: TCR alpha and beta repertoires from monozygotic twins, unrelated adults of various ages and cord blood were deep-sequenced to test whether fetal clonotypes persist. Replicate twin experiments were performed at different times using different library preparation protocols to rule out contamination. What the research found in general, with its limitations: Zero-insertion analyses could be partly confounded by invariant T cells such as MAIT and iNKT, though diverse VJ usage argued against such confounding for most clonotypes. Because the same donors could not be followed over many years, the conclusions relied on cross-sectional statistical analysis. Fewer insertions were carried by abundant cord blood beta clonotypes; a weaker similar trend was observed in young adult naive repertoires, while no such trend was observed in memory repertoires. Excess twin sharing in beta out-of-frame sequences was weaker because fewer shared sequences lowered the signal-to-noise ratio. In monozygotic twins, out-of-frame TCR alpha sharing was systematically underestimated by recombination models, although the models agreed with sharing between unrelated individuals. Compared with coincidental sharing between unrelated individuals, an excess of low generation-probability sequences was observed among out-of-frame TCR alpha sequences shared between twins.

With regard to this clonotype: Its recognized antigen is unknown. Base-call qualities are not available, and no considerably larger clone is one nucleotide away.

The protocol used for the library was 5' RACE. The sequencing machine was an Illumina HiSeq 2000. A universal primer binding site was introduced by template switching, and a unique molecular identifier was present in the final cDNA, enabling accurate counting of TCR cDNA molecules. Specific primers in the conserved constant-segment region were used to synthesize first-strand cDNA for TCR alpha and beta chains. Each cDNA library was double barcoded, with a SMART-Mk sample barcode plus Illumina barcodes, to control for contamination. TruSeq adapter sequences, together with Illumina sample barcodes, were added in two successive PCR steps. Sequencing of the TCR alpha and beta cDNA libraries was done on the Illumina HiSeq platform using custom primers. As for the authors' bioinformatics: Unique molecular identifiers were extracted from raw reads with MiGEC, and CDR3 positions were determined with MiXCR. Recombination models were inferred per individual with the repgenHMM and IGoR tools using an EM algorithm. The tcR package in R was used for shared clonotype analysis, with sharing normalized by the product of cloneset sizes. To study raw recombination free of thymic and clonal selection effects, out-of-frame nonproductive sequences were analyzed. The public reads were reprocessed in TCRdb via fastp at Q25 and MiXCR, keeping in-frame beta chains. Here each entry gathers all rows of one CDR3 protein and keeps the most common genes and DNA. The V and J calls here are based on TCRdb, not the publication. Across this sample there are some 730,000 distinct CDR3 sequences, with about 20% seen only once. Jointly, the top ten make up under 15% of the sample.

The germline V gene (reference sequence) provides CDR1 DFQATT and CDR2 SNEGSKA. A distance of 5 bases separates the germline ends of V and J, which lose 4 bases and 0 bases respectively. The CDR3 has 12 amino acids, counting the end cysteine and phenylalanine. Only CDR3 DNA is held: 36 bases, read in frame from base 1. All donors were healthy Caucasians. The twin cohort consisted of three pairs of female monozygotic twins, all aged roughly 18 to 29 years. Peripheral blood mononuclear cells were the source from which RNA for the TCR libraries was isolated. This sample was shared with a second study, whose subject was T cells expressing NK-cell markers. That second publication adds: In sorted CD3+CD56+NKG2C+, CD3+CD56+NKG2C- and CD3+CD56-NKG2C+ T-cell subsets from several donors, TCR beta-chain repertoires were profiled. Among the eight sequenced donors, seven were HCMV-seropositive and one was HCMV-seronegative. To restrict sorting to alphabetaTCR-expressing T cells, an anti-gammadeltaTCR antibody was added in several experiments. In roughly 6 donors, the dominant CD3+CD56+NKG2C+ clonotypes ranked among the top 10 CD8+ clonotypes, making up about 1.0-8% of CD8+ T cells. Those dominant clonotypes were again the most abundant among CD3+CD56-NKG2C+ cells in a handful of donors, at roughly 28.3-65%. Whether the expanded NKG2C-expressing T cell clones were specific for HCMV antigens was left unclear. The study sequenced eight donors, all healthy volunteers chosen at random: three men and five women. HCMV serostatus was determined by detecting HCMV-specific IgG in serum with a commercial ELISA kit. Bulk peripheral blood T-cell repertoires were additionally sequenced from unsorted PBMC for about six donors. MIGEC handled demultiplexing of the reads and grouping by UMI, while MiTCR was used to assemble and quantify clonotypes. Only TCR cDNA sequences supported by at least two reads were kept to exclude erroneous sequences. The tcR package was used for downstream repertoire analysis, and clonotypes were matched across fractions by CDR3 nucleotide sequence plus V segment. Antigen specificity was annotated against VDJdb with VDJmatch, allowing one amino acid substitution in CDR3.

This sequence was found in a woman younger than 35 in good health. Rearrangement joined TRBV20-1 to TRBJ2-3; no confident D gene assignment can be made. The sequenced material came from PBMCs. The CDR3 has the sequence CSAKSSTDTQYF. In nucleotides, the sequence is TGCAGTGCTAAATCCAGCACAGATACGCAGTATTTT.